This T cell receptor beta chain was identified in a study of beta chain features in type 1 diabetes. General study results and limits: There was a moderate but significant shortening of TCRB CDR3s in all four CD4+ subsets of Type 1 diabetes patients. Naive, central memory and Treg TCRB repertoires seemed to resemble each other more closely in patients than they did in healthy donors. Reduced insertions and increased deletions marked VDJ junctions in type 1 diabetes patients.

Between the trimmed V and J ends, which lost 1 base and 3 bases, there was a span of 17 bases. CDR1 is LNHNV and CDR2 is YYDKDF in the germline V gene (reference sequence). The CDR3 has 17 residues. This clone was detected only a few times. Its specificity is unknown. Of the isolated RNA, all was reverse transcribed, and so the sequenced material was expressed TCRB transcripts. Generated by immunoSEQ multiplex PCR, the TCRdb table keeps only in-frame clones and is missing some. The sample comprises around 650,000 clones, around 11% of which are singletons, and more than 0.09% rests with the top ten. On average, the one heparinised blood draw given by each donor was around 110 mL.

This chain joins TRBV15 and TRBJ2-3; possible D gene TRBD1, 6 bases. Sequences were obtained from naive CD4+ T cells from blood. The receptor's source is a man aged 30 to 39 with type 1 diabetes. CDR3 in amino acids: CATSRGGLRFGTDTQYF. CDR3 sequence (DNA): TGTGCCACCAGCAGAGGGGGGCTTCGGTTTGGGACAGATACGCAGTATTTT.